Here is one T cell receptor (beta chain) with its context. This entry is derived from a study of blood T cell repertoires in COVID-19. Study-level background: Italy, Spain and the United States were the sources of the convalescent and acute COVID-19 samples.

Sequencing was performed with immunoSEQ multiplex PCR; in TCRdb, only in-frame clones are kept and a portion is missing. The table includes some 180,000 clones, around 80% detected once. The CDR3 runs 11 residues. The V and J ends lost 0 bases and 14 bases respectively, with 9 bases between them. Germline V CDR1 and CDR2: SGHRS, YFSETQ. The sequenced material came from peripheral blood. The gene calls are TRBV5-1 and TRBJ2-1; a weak D match, TRBD1 (6 bases). The sequence was collected from a human donor in a cohort sampled during active COVID-19. In nucleotides, the CDR3 is TGCGCCAGCAGCTTGGACAGGGTAGAGTTCTTC. This translates into CASSLDRVEFF.